This TCR beta chain stems from a study of blood T cells in healthy people across ages. Germline assignment: CDR1 DFQATT and CDR2 SNEGSKA (reference sequence). The V end was cut by 6 bases, the J end by 9 bases, with 15 bases between. This CDR3 comprises 12 residues. This clonotype has more than one count but fewer than ten. A second PCR, run for about 7 to 11 cycles, used a sample-barcoded 5' primer plus a J-beta primer mix. One entry per CDR3 protein results from TCRdb running MiXCR on the 5' RACE reads. The repertoire consists of roughly 900,000 distinct CDR3 sequences, with more than 25% occurring once and the leading ten covering 15% to 20%.

The chain links TRBV20-1 to TRBJ1-5; possibly TRBD1 for D (6 bases). Source material: blood. The origin of this receptor is a woman older than 75 in good health. Here the CDR3 reads CSASGGQAPQHF. The CDR3 bases are TGCAGTGCGAGTGGGGGGCAGGCGCCCCAGCATTTT.